The next 8 T cell receptor beta chains were all read from a single sample in a study of T cells in Graves' hyperthyroidism and ophthalmopathy. Using RNA transcripts as the source, TCR beta CDR3 regions were amplified. Primed by the HTBI set, a first-round RT-PCR was run on the TCR CDR3. TCRdb passed the multiplex PCR reads through MiXCR, listing each CDR3 protein once. The profile shows fewer than 750,000 distinct CDR3 sequences, about 45% of them singletons. Sequencing was done on a sample of peripheral blood or thyroid tissue (not recorded which). The origin of the receptors is a woman between 18 and 29 years old with Graves' hyperthyroidism.

This clonotype has ten or more counts. The V call is TRBV10-3, the J call TRBJ2-2; 7 bases match TRBD2. Germline V gene sequence: CDR1 ENHRY, CDR2 SYGVKD. This CDR3 is 15 amino acids long. The V segment lost 2 bases and the J segment 5 bases; nucleotides outside the gene matches: 5. Here the CDR3 DNA reads TGTGCCATCAGTGAGGCGGGAGCGGTAACCGGGGAGCTGTTTTTT. As protein: CAISEAGAVTGELFF.

V and J are TRBV29-1 and TRBJ1-1, with TRBD1 identical over 7 bases. Germline lookup yields CDR1 SQVTM and CDR2 ANQGSEA. The ends lost 5 bases at V and 3 bases at J; junction bases unmatched: 6. CDR3 length: 13 amino acids. The CDR3 loop is CSVRAGGDTEAFF. CDR3 in DNA: TGCAGCGTTAGGGCAGGGGGTGACACTGAAGCTTTCTTT.

This clonotype is a singleton in its sample. The chain uses TRBV10-3 and TRBJ1-6, with TRBD1 as a possible D gene (6 bases). Trimming cost V 10 bases and J 10 bases, with 20 bases left between them. CDR1 ENHRY and CDR2 SYGVKD come from the germline V gene. The CDR3 runs 14 residues. In DNA, the CDR3 is TGTGCCACAACGGACAGCCCAGAAGGATCACCCCTCCACTTT. It is translated as CATTDSPEGSPLHF.

This clonotype was detected many times. The rearrangement links TRBV7-9 to TRBJ1-2, with TRBD1 matching 9 bases. The CDR3 is 17 amino acids. The V segment lost 3 bases and the J segment 2 bases; nucleotides outside the gene matches: 10. CDR1 SEHNR and CDR2 FQNEAQ come from the germline V gene (reference sequence). The CDR3 loop reads CASSFSYGTGTNYGYTF. The CDR3 region has the DNA TGTGCCAGCAGCTTCTCCTACGGGACAGGGACCAACTATGGCTACACCTTC.

The CDR3 region is CATSDLGLAGSETQYF. The CDR3, as DNA: TGTGCCACCAGTGATTTAGGGCTAGCGGGTTCGGAGACCCAGTACTTC. V and J are TRBV24-1 and TRBJ2-5, with 8 bases matching TRBD2. This CDR3 contains 16 residues. Germline V lookup: CDR1 KGHDR, CDR2 SFDVKD. V shed 1 base and J 5 bases; nucleotides not matched to a gene: 8.

This clonotype has at least ten counts. The chain joins TRBV7-2 to TRBJ1-2; the D gene is possibly TRBD1 (5 bases). Germline CDR1 is SGHTA and CDR2 is FQGNSA. Trimming left V 4 bases short and J 4 bases short, with 16 bases between. This CDR3 spans 15 amino acids. CDR3 nucleotides: TGTGCCAGCAGCTCAACCCTGGCGGGGACCTATGGCTACACCTTC. Translating it yields CASSSTLAGTYGYTF.

The CDR3 sequence is CATSESGTGRGYGYTF. CDR3 nucleotide sequence: TGTGCCACCAGTGAGTCCGGGACAGGCAGAGGCTATGGCTACACCTTC. The chain carries TRBV24-1 and TRBJ1-2; 8 bases line up with TRBD1. The J segment lost 4 bases and the V segment lost 4 bases, leaving 10 bases of the junction unmatched. The CDR3 loop spans 16 amino acids. The germline V gene encodes CDR1 KGHDR and CDR2 SFDVKD.

The chain carries TRBV7-2 and TRBJ1-1, with D tentatively TRBD1 (6 bases). The V end lost 2 bases, the J end lost 3 bases, and 22 bases lay between the germline ends. Germline V gives CDR1 SGHTA, CDR2 FQGNSA. The CDR3 runs 18 residues. CDR3 nucleotides: TGTGCCAGCAGCTTACCGAACACCGGGACCCCAGGGGACACTGAAGCTTTCTTT. This sequence encodes CASSLPNTGTPGDTEAFF.